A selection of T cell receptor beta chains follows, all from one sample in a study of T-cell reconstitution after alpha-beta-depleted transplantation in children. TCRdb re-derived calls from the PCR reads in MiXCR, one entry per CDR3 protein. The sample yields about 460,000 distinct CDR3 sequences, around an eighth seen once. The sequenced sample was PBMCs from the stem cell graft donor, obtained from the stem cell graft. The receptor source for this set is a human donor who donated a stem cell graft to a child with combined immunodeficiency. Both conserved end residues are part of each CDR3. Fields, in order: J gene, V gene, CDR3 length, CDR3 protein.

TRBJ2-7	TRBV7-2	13	CASSGTGERQEYF
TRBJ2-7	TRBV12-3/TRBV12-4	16	CASSPSDRFGGYEQYF
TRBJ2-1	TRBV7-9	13	CASSPRTFNEQFF
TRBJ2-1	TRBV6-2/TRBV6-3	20	CASSYSRAGWQPTLGDEQFF
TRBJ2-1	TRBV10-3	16	CAIEIVGPRGGHEQFF
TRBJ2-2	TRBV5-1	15	CASSLTGSDAGELFF
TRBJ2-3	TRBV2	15	CASSADRYTDTSQYF
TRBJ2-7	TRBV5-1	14	CASSPGRGGDEQYF
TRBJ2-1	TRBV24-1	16	CATSGLGQARFNEQFF
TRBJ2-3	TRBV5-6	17	CASSSNQLAGSTDTQYF
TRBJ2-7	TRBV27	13	CASRGGTSYEQYF
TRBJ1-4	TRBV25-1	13	CASSDSGGEKLFF
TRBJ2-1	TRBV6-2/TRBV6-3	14	CASSTGQGVGEQFF
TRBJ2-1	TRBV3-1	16	CASSQEGGSPYNEQFF
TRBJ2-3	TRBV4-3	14	CASSHDHGGDTQYF
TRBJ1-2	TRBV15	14	CATSRAGADYGYTF